The T cell receptor (beta chain) under discussion was sequenced for a study of T cell changes during pregnancy in multiple sclerosis. Only in-frame clones appear in the TCRdb table, and some are missing; sequencing was by immunoSEQ multiplex PCR. The sample consists of some 52,000 clones, around 94% of them appearing once. The sequencing here drew on CD4+ T cells from peripheral blood mononuclear cells, taken in the third trimester of pregnancy. The TCR sequence derives from a female donor with multiple sclerosis, enrolled in a pregnancy study.

The CDR3 sequence is CASSLRVGTGPYNEQFF. The CDR3 nucleotides read TGCGCCAGCAGCTTGCGGGTGGGGACAGGACCATACAATGAGCAGTTCTTC. The rearrangement links TRBV5-1 to TRBJ2-1; 8 bases are a match to TRBD1. The CDR3 consists of 17 residues. Trimming removed 1 base from V and 4 bases from J; junction bases left unmatched: 10. Germline values: CDR1 SGHRS, CDR2 YFSETQ.